Shown below are 30 T cell receptor beta chains from a single sample sequenced in a study of blood T cell repertoires in COVID-19. Measured with immunoSEQ multiplex PCR; TCRdb has only the in-frame clones, and not every one. Of 140,000 or so clones in the sample, around 85% were seen once. Specimen: PBMCs or T cells enriched from blood (not recorded which). The receptors here all came from a man aged 45-65 years who had recovered from COVID-19.

Remarks on this clone: An end of the junction does not agree with germline; a read error may underlie this. The chain combines TRBV18 with TRBJ1-2, with a tentative D call TRBD1 (6 bases). CDR3 length: 14 residues. Germline V gene data show CDR1 as KGHSH and CDR2 as LQKENI. CDR3 amino acids: CASSPLRTDYDYTF. The CDR3, as DNA: TGTGCCAGCTCACCACTCCGGACAGACTATGACTACACCTTC.

This chain links TRBV7-9 with TRBJ1-2; weak D call: TRBD1 (5 bases). Germline-derived CDR1 and CDR2 are SEHNR and FQNEAQ (reference sequence). The length of the CDR3 is 12 residues. Trimming shortened V by 5 bases and J by 10 bases, and 14 bases separated the two germline ends. The CDR3 reads CASSDSRGDYTF. As DNA, the CDR3 is TGTGCCAGCAGCGACAGTCGCGGGGACTACACCTTC.

The chain employs TRBV10-3 and TRBJ1-5; TRBD1 matches at 9 bases. Germline CDR1 ENHRY, CDR2 SYGVKD. The V gene end was trimmed by 4 bases and the J gene end by 7 bases; junction bases not matched to a gene: 5. This CDR3 is 14 amino acids long. In nucleotides, the CDR3 is TGTGCCATCAGTGGGACAGGGGAGCGGCAGCCCCAGCATTTT. It yields the protein CAISGTGERQPQHF.

The V gene is TRBV7-9, the J gene TRBJ2-3, with 11 positions matching TRBD2. The V gene end was trimmed by 2 bases and the J gene end by 7 bases; junction bases not matched to a gene: 5. This CDR3 contains 15 residues. Germline V gene sequence: CDR1 SEHNR, CDR2 FQNEAQ (reference sequence). CDR3 coding DNA: TGTGCCAGCAGCTTATTACTAGCGGGGGAAAATACGCAGTATTTT. This sequence encodes CASSLLLAGENTQYF.

This clone has just a few counts. The chain employs TRBV5-1 and TRBJ2-6; TRBD1 matches 12 bases. The trim removed 4 bases at V and 4 bases at J, leaving 6 bases unmatched. Germline V gene data show CDR1 as SGHRS and CDR2 as YFSETQ. This CDR3 is built from 17 residues. In DNA form, the CDR3 reads TGCGCCAGCAGCCCGGGGACAGGGGGCTTGGGGGCCAACGTCCTGACTTTC. Translated, it gives CASSPGTGGLGANVLTF. The full variable domain, completed using reference TRBV5-1 and TRBJ2-6, is KAGVTQTPRYLIKTRGQQVTLSCSPISGHRSVSWYQQTPGQGLQFLFEYFSETQRNKGNFPGRFSGRQFSNSRSEMNVSTLELGDSALYLCASSPGTGGLGANVLTFGAGSRLTVL.

The rearrangement links TRBV28 to TRBJ2-5; 10 positions agree with TRBD2. CDR3 length: 16 residues. Germline V CDR1 and CDR2: MDHEN, SYDVKM. Trimming removed 0 bases from V and 2 bases from J; junction bases left unmatched: 3. The CDR3 DNA is TGTGCCAGCAGTTTATGGCTAGCGGGGGCTCAAGAGACCCAGTACTTC. Its protein is CASSLWLAGAQETQYF.

A single count supports this clone. The V gene is TRBV7-2, the J gene TRBJ1-5, with 7 bases that match TRBD1. The CDR3 totals 15 residues. CDR1 and CDR2 from the germline V gene are SGHTA and FQGNSA. V lost 1 base and J lost 3; bases outside the gene matches: 3. This chain's CDR3 is CASSLVTGFNQPQHF. The DNA for the CDR3 is TGTGCCAGCAGCTTAGTGACAGGGTTCAATCAGCCCCAGCATTTT. Full variable domain (missing parts from reference TRBV7-2 and TRBJ1-5): GAGVSQSPSNKVTEKGKDVELRCDPISGHTALYWYRQSLGQGLEFLIYFQGNSAPDKSGLPSDRFSAERTGGSVSTLTIQRTQQEDSAVYLCASSLVTGFNQPQHFGDGTRLSIL.

This chain connects TRBV6-6 to TRBJ2-6; weak D call: TRBD1 (5 bases). Trimming stripped 8 bases from V and 0 bases from J, with 14 bases between. Germline-derived CDR1 and CDR2 are MNHNY and SVGAGI (reference sequence). The CDR3 is made up of 16 amino acids. CDR3 amino acids: CASVRVQSSGANVLTF. As DNA, the CDR3 is TGTGCCAGCGTCAGGGTCCAAAGCTCTGGGGCCAACGTCCTGACTTTC.

Here the CDR3 DNA reads TGTGCCAGCAGCTTTAGGGACTTCAGTCCCGGGGAGCTGTTTTTT. Its translation: CASSFRDFSPGELFF. The rearrangement uses TRBV5-4 and TRBJ2-2, with TRBD2 as a possible D gene (6 bases). Germline CDR1 is SGHNT and CDR2 is YYREEE (reference sequence). There are 15 residues in the CDR3. Trimming shortened V by 2 bases and J by 6 bases, and 14 bases separated the two germline ends.

This clone appeared once. J is TRBJ2-7 and V is TRBV5-4; D may be TRBD1 (6 bases). Per the germline V gene, CDR1 is SGHNT and CDR2 is YYREEE (reference sequence). V lost 2 bases, J lost 0 bases, and 12 bases lay in between. This CDR3 has 15 amino acids. The CDR3 nucleotides read TGTGCCAGCAGCTTCTTCGGACAGAACTCCTACGAGCAGTACTTC. Amino acids: CASSFFGQNSYEQYF.

The J gene is TRBJ1-1, the V gene TRBV23-1; TRBD1 aligns across 11 bases. TRBV23-1 has ORF status, its function being uncertain. CDR3 size: 18 residues. Trimming at V came to 0 bases and at J to 2 bases, leaving 8 bases not matched to a gene. CDR3 sequence (DNA): TGCGCCAGCAGTCAATCGCGGACAGGGGGCTGGGGAAACACTGAAGCTTTCTTT. Translated, it gives CASSQSRTGGWGNTEAFF.

This chain connects TRBV5-6 to TRBJ2-1; the D gene is possibly TRBD2 (5 bases). The CDR3 length is 14 residues. Germline V gives CDR1 SGHDT, CDR2 YYEEEE. V lost 1 base to trimming and J lost 6 bases, with 11 bases between them. The CDR3 spells CASSLTSGSNEQFF. The CDR3 nucleotides are TGTGCCAGCAGCTTGACGAGTGGGAGCAATGAGCAGTTCTTC.

The J gene is TRBJ2-3, the V gene TRBV13; D remains unclear. The CDR3 has 13 residues. The V gene lost 1 base and the J gene lost 4 bases, with 6 bases spanning the gap. Looked up from germline, CDR1 is PRHDT and CDR2 is FYEKMQ (reference sequence). The DNA for the CDR3 is TGTGCCAGCAGCTTAGTTTACTCAGATACGCAGTATTTT. Encoded protein: CASSLVYSDTQYF.

The rearrangement joins TRBV5-8 to TRBJ1-6; 10 nucleotides match TRBD1. The CDR3 has 16 amino acids. V trimming: 4 bases; J trimming: 8 bases; junction bases outside the gene matches: 9. Germline lookup yields CDR1 SGHTS and CDR2 YDEGEE. This CDR3 reads CASSLRDRGGDSPLHF. DNA for the CDR3: TGTGCCAGCAGCCTACGGGACAGGGGAGGGGATTCACCCCTCCACTTT.

The count of this clone is one. Written as DNA, the CDR3 is TGTGCCAGCAGAAAGACAGGGAACTATGGCTACACCTTC. The encoded protein is CASRKTGNYGYTF. The chain has TRBV28 and TRBJ1-2; 7 bases fit TRBD1. Germline V gene sequence: CDR1 MDHEN, CDR2 SYDVKM. CDR3 size: 13 residues. V trimming: 6 bases; J trimming: 2 bases; junction bases outside the gene matches: 3.

This chain links TRBV19 with TRBJ2-4; 7 positions match TRBD1. Unmatched junction bases numbered 5, after V lost 6 bases and J lost 6 bases. Germline CDR1 LNHDA, CDR2 SQIVND (reference sequence). CDR3 length: 13 residues. CDR3 protein: CASRAYRGNIQYF. For the CDR3, the DNA is TGTGCCAGTAGAGCCTACAGGGGAAACATTCAGTACTTC.

This chain links TRBV2 with TRBJ2-1; 9 nucleotides match TRBD1. After removal of 3 bases from V and 10 bases from J, the junction contained 10 bases not matched to a gene. This CDR3 has 15 residues. Germline V gene sequence: CDR1 SNHLY, CDR2 FYNNEI. CDR3 sequence: CASSEERQGVGEQFF. The DNA for the CDR3 is TGTGCCAGCAGTGAGGAAAGACAGGGGGTGGGAGAGCAGTTCTTC.

The V and J genes are TRBV30 and TRBJ1-2; a weak D match, TRBD1 (5 bases). The CDR3 totals 11 residues. Germline V gene data show CDR1 as GTSNPN and CDR2 as SVGIG (reference sequence). The ends were cut back, 5 bases at V and 5 bases at J, with 9 bases in the middle. The CDR3 DNA reads as TGTGCCTGGTCAAGGGGTTATGGCTACACCTTC. It yields the protein CAWSRGYGYTF.

The chain employs TRBV21-1 and TRBJ1-2. TRBV21-1 is a known pseudogene. This CDR3 comprises 20 residues. CDR3 DNA: TGTGCCAGCAGCAAAGGTCTCGGGGACTCGTCCCTTTTTTTCGACTATGGCTACACCTTC. Encoded protein: CASSKGLGDSSLFFDYGYTF.

This chain joins TRBV7-2 and TRBJ2-3; D gene uncertain. There are 11 residues in the CDR3. V dropped 5 bases and J dropped 6 bases, with 6 bases sitting between them. The germline CDR1 and CDR2 sequences are SGHTA and FQGNSA. CDR3 DNA: TGTGCCAGCAGCCCCCAGGATACGCAGTATTTT. Its protein product is CASSPQDTQYF.

The chain uses TRBV12-5 and TRBJ2-5; TRBD2 matches 11 bases. The CDR3 sequence is 15 residues long. Germline lookup yields CDR1 LGHNT and CDR2 FRNRAP. The ends lost 4 bases at V and 5 bases at J; junction bases unmatched: 6. CDR3 DNA: TGTGCTAGTGGTTGGGGGACTAGCGGCCCCGAGACCCAGTACTTC. Protein sequence: CASGWGTSGPETQYF.

V gene TRBV19 combines with J gene TRBJ1-2; no firm D call. CDR1 and CDR2 from the germline V gene are LNHDA and SQIVND (reference sequence). The V end was cut by 6 bases, the J end by 0 bases, with 14 bases between. The CDR3 contains 15 residues. The CDR3 here is CASSPSIGANYGYTF. CDR3 in DNA: TGTGCCAGTAGCCCATCTATCGGAGCTAACTATGGCTACACCTTC.

The V and J genes are TRBV7-6 and TRBJ1-6; no clear D. This CDR3 is built from 15 residues. The V gene's germline CDR1 is SGHVS and CDR2 FNYEAQ. The V end lost 2 bases, the J end lost 7 bases, and 12 bases lay between the germline ends. CDR3 nucleotides: TGTGCCAGCAGCTTACAGCCAACGGGGAATTCACCCCTCCACTTT. Its translation is CASSLQPTGNSPLHF.

The chain uses TRBV6-2 or TRBV6-3 and TRBJ2-7; 8 bases are shared with TRBD1. V was clipped by 2 bases and J by 3 bases; unmatched bases: 6. The germline V gene encodes CDR1 MNHEY and CDR2 SVGEGT. CDR3 length equals 15 residues. In nucleotides, the CDR3 is TGTGCCAGCAGTTACGCGGGACAGGACCGCTACGAGCAGTACTTC. It specifies CASSYAGQDRYEQYF.

This chain uses TRBV19 with TRBJ1-5; D might be TRBD1 (6 bases). The germline V gene has CDR1 LNHDA and CDR2 SQIVND (reference sequence). This CDR3 spans 14 amino acids. Trimming removed 7 bases from V and 3 bases from J, with 13 bases in between. The CDR3 loop reads CASNDWTVNQPQHF. The CDR3 nucleotides are TGTGCCAGTAACGATTGGACAGTCAATCAGCCCCAGCATTTT.

The rearrangement joins TRBV5-1 to TRBJ2-3; TRBD2 matches 13 bases. The CDR3 length is 15 residues. V lost 7 bases, J lost 3 bases, and 5 bases stayed unmatched. Germline lookup yields CDR1 SGHRS and CDR2 YFSETQ. CDR3 in DNA: TGCGCCAGCGGAGAACTAGCGGGGGGGACAGATACGCAGTATTTT. Translating it yields CASGELAGGTDTQYF. Together with reference TRBV5-1 and TRBJ2-3, the CDR3 gives the full variable domain: KAGVTQTPRYLIKTRGQQVTLSCSPISGHRSVSWYQQTPGQGLQFLFEYFSETQRNKGNFPGRFSGRQFSNSRSEMNVSTLELGDSALYLCASGELAGGTDTQYFGPGTRLTVL.

The rearrangement joins TRBV12-1 to TRBJ2-7; TRBD1, the table's D call, was not compared with the DNA. TRBV12-1 is classified as a pseudogene. This CDR3 is 15 amino acids long. The CDR3 DNA is TGTGCCAGCAGCGACGAGACCAGGGGGCTCTACGAGCAGTACTTC. This gives the protein CASSDETRGLYEQYF.

This sequence joins TRBV13 and TRBJ2-1; 7 bases line up with TRBD1. The CDR3 covers 14 residues. Looked up from germline, CDR1 is PRHDT and CDR2 is FYEKMQ (reference sequence). Germline trimming cut 5 bases from V and 7 bases from J; bases unmatched to any gene: 8. As DNA, the CDR3 is TGTGCCAGCAGCGCAACAGGGGCTCGGAATGAGCAGTTCTTC. Protein product: CASSATGARNEQFF.

The CDR3 spells CASSLTSGIFGELFF. The CDR3, as DNA: TGTGCCAGCAGCCTGACTAGCGGCATATTCGGGGAGCTGTTTTTT. The chain has TRBV5-6 and TRBJ2-2, with 9 bases matching TRBD2. CDR1 is SGHDT, CDR2 YYEEEE, per germline. The length of the CDR3 is 15 residues. After removal of 4 bases from V and 7 bases from J, the junction contained 8 bases not matched to a gene.

The chain employs TRBV7-3 and TRBJ2-7; TRBD2 matches 9 bases. CDR3 length: 15 residues. Germline assignment: CDR1 SGHTA and CDR2 FQGTGA. V was pared by 5 bases and J by 0 bases, with 5 bases of the junction left unmatched. The DNA of the CDR3 is TGTGCCAGCAGCCAAAGCGGGGGGAGCTCCTACGAGCAGTACTTC. Protein product: CASSQSGGSSYEQYF.